These 5 T cell receptor beta chains were all obtained from the same sample, sequenced in a study of T-cell memory formation after mild COVID-19. TCRdb redid the calling of the 5' RACE reads with MiXCR, one entry per CDR3 protein. Of hundreds of thousands of distinct CDR3 sequences in the sample, less than 20% were seen once. The specimen sequenced was PBMCs or a T cell subset sorted from them (not recorded which). The receptor set was obtained from a man aged 18 to 29 who had mild COVID-19 (a few samples of this study predate the infection). Cell type and time point are not known.

This clonotype was picked up a small number of times. The V and J genes are TRBV24-1 and TRBJ1-1; D remains ambiguous. The CDR3 runs to 14 residues. Germline V CDR1 and CDR2: KGHDR, SFDVKD. V was trimmed by 0 bases and J by 1 base, leaving 5 bases between them. The CDR3 spells CATSDLGPNTEAFF. The CDR3 DNA follows: TGTGCCACCAGTGATTTGGGGCCGAACACTGAAGCTTTCTTT.

This clonotype was seen repeatedly, ten times or more. This chain links TRBV24-1 with TRBJ2-1, with D unresolved. Looked up from germline, CDR1 is KGHDR and CDR2 is SFDVKD. This CDR3 spans 14 amino acids. Trimming cost V 2 bases and J 12 bases, with 16 bases left between them. Written as DNA, the CDR3 is TGTGCCACCAGTGATTCCCCGAGTTTATGGACGCAGTTCTTC. This codes for CATSDSPSLWTQFF.

This clonotype turned up a few times. V gene TRBV30 combines with J gene TRBJ2-1; weak D call: TRBD2 (6 bases). The CDR3 is 13 residues long. Germline values: CDR1 GTSNPN, CDR2 SVGIG (reference sequence). V lost 7 bases and J 7 bases, leaving 17 bases between the germline ends. The CDR3 spells CAFSAPGGNEQFF. The CDR3 DNA is TGTGCCTTTTCGGCCCCTGGGGGGAATGAGCAGTTCTTC.

Many counts were recorded for this clonotype. The chain combines TRBV7-9 with TRBJ1-1; 8 bases are a match to TRBD1. This CDR3 has 14 amino acids. J was trimmed by 6 bases and V by 3 bases; bases with no gene match: 6. Germline CDR1 reads SEHNR; CDR2 reads FQNEAQ (reference sequence). DNA of the CDR3: TGTGCCAGCAGCTTGACAGGGGCGGGGGCTGAAGCTTTCTTT. Amino acids: CASSLTGAGAEAFF.

This clonotype was counted a few times. This chain joins TRBV6-6 and TRBJ1-2, with D possibly being TRBD1 (5 bases). Trimming left V 6 bases short and J 3 bases short, with 14 bases between. The CDR3 extends over 14 amino acids. Germline assignment: CDR1 MNHNY and CDR2 SVGAGI (reference sequence). CDR3 DNA: TGTGCCAGCAGGACCCCCGGGGCGGACTATGGCTACACCTTC. Translation gives CASRTPGADYGYTF.